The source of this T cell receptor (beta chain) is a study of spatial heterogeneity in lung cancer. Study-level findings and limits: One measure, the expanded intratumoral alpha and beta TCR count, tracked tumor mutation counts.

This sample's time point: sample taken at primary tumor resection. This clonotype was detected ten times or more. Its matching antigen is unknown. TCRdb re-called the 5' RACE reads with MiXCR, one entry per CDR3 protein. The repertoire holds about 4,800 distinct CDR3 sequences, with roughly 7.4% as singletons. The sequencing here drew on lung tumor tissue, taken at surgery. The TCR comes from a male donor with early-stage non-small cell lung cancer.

This CDR3 reads CASRYRDGGELFF. The CDR3 region has the DNA TGTGCCAGTAGGTACAGGGATGGCGGGGAGCTGTTTTTT. The chain is built from TRBV19 and TRBJ2-2; a possible D gene is TRBD1 (6 bases). This CDR3 spans 13 amino acids. Germline V lookup: CDR1 LNHDA, CDR2 SQIVND (reference sequence). Trimming left V 6 bases short and J 7 bases short, with 12 bases between.